The rows below give T cell receptor beta chains drawn from one sample of a study of blood T cell repertoires in COVID-19. Only in-frame clones appear in the TCRdb table, and some are missing; sequencing was by immunoSEQ multiplex PCR. This table holds approximately 260,000 clones, roughly 90% found once. The specimen sequenced was peripheral blood. The source of these receptors is a woman aged 40 to 50 who had recovered from COVID-19. The CDR3 runs from the conserved cysteine through the conserved F or W. Each record gives: V gene, D gene, J gene, clone size, CDR3 protein, CDR3 DNA. D genes are given only for firm matches. Expanded clones are given a class, and other clones once, few, many or no size at all.

v_call: TRBV6-6; d_call: NA; j_call: TRBJ2-7; clone_size: NA; cdr3_aa: CASSRVPFGQTRVEQYF; cdr3_nt: TGTGCCAGCAGTCGGGTGCCCTTCGGACAGACCCGAGTCGAGCAGTACTTC
v_call: TRBV9; d_call: TRBD1; j_call: TRBJ2-7; clone_size: NA; cdr3_aa: CASSADRGQGGTTYEQYF; cdr3_nt: TGTGCCAGCAGCGCGGACAGAGGACAGGGGGGAACTACCTACGAGCAGTACTTC
v_call: TRBV25-1; d_call: TRBD2; j_call: TRBJ2-3; clone_size: NA; cdr3_aa: CASSFGLAGGSTDTQYF; cdr3_nt: TGTGCCAGCAGCTTCGGACTAGCGGGAGGGAGCACAGATACGCAGTATTTT
v_call: TRBV5-1; d_call: NA; j_call: TRBJ2-2; clone_size: NA; cdr3_aa: CASSLAASNTGELFF; cdr3_nt: TGCGCCAGCAGCTTAGCTGCTTCGAACACCGGGGAGCTGTTTTTT
v_call: TRBV5-1; d_call: TRBD1; j_call: TRBJ2-1; clone_size: NA; cdr3_aa: CASSLEGQGSEQFF; cdr3_nt: TGCGCCAGCAGCTTGGAAGGACAGGGGAGTGAGCAGTTCTTC
v_call: TRBV29-1; d_call: NA; j_call: TRBJ2-1; clone_size: NA; cdr3_aa: CSVAFARGNEQFF; cdr3_nt: TGCAGCGTTGCGTTCGCAAGGGGCAATGAGCAGTTCTTC
v_call: TRBV7-8; d_call: TRBD2; j_call: TRBJ2-1; clone_size: NA; cdr3_aa: CASSPRLAVYNEQFF; cdr3_nt: TGTGCCAGCAGCCCACGACTAGCGGTTTACAATGAGCAGTTCTTC
v_call: TRBV5-5; d_call: TRBD1; j_call: TRBJ2-1; clone_size: NA; cdr3_aa: CASSRTGGAFKDEQFF; cdr3_nt: TGTGCCAGCAGCAGAACAGGGGGCGCTTTTAAAGATGAGCAGTTCTTC
v_call: TRBV27; d_call: NA; j_call: TRBJ1-5; clone_size: NA; cdr3_aa: CASSPLGHPQHF; cdr3_nt: TGTGCCAGCAGTCCCCTCGGTCACCCCCAGCATTTT
v_call: TRBV7-2; d_call: TRBD2; j_call: TRBJ2-3; clone_size: NA; cdr3_aa: CASSSRGSGGTPRTDTQYF; cdr3_nt: TGTGCCAGCAGCTCAAGGGGTAGCGGGGGGACCCCCCGCACAGATACGCAGTATTTT
v_call: TRBV6-2/TRBV6-3; d_call: TRBD1; j_call: TRBJ2-2; clone_size: once; cdr3_aa: CASSPGQVGRGELFF; cdr3_nt: TGTGCCAGCAGCCCTGGACAGGTTGGAAGAGGGGAGCTGTTTTTT
v_call: TRBV6-5; d_call: TRBD1; j_call: TRBJ2-7; clone_size: NA; cdr3_aa: CASSYWDRGSYEQYF; cdr3_nt: TGTGCCAGCAGTTACTGGGACAGGGGCTCCTACGAGCAGTACTTC
v_call: TRBV3-1/TRBV3-2; d_call: TRBD1; j_call: TRBJ1-4; clone_size: NA; cdr3_aa: CASSRSGQGGEKLFF; cdr3_nt: TGTGCCAGCAGCCGCTCGGGACAGGGGGGTGAAAAACTGTTTTTT
v_call: TRBV3-1/TRBV3-2; d_call: TRBD1; j_call: TRBJ2-4; clone_size: NA; cdr3_aa: CASSQWSGTGTAKNIQYF; cdr3_nt: TGTGCCAGCAGCCAATGGTCCGGGACAGGGACGGCCAAAAACATTCAGTACTTC
v_call: TRBV7-2; d_call: NA; j_call: TRBJ1-5; clone_size: once; cdr3_aa: CASSLDIRQPQHF; cdr3_nt: TGTGCCAGCAGCTTAGATATACGGCAGCCCCAGCATTTT
v_call: TRBV29-1; d_call: TRBD1; j_call: TRBJ2-7; clone_size: NA; cdr3_aa: CSVDNGQGTYEQYF; cdr3_nt: TGCAGCGTGGACAATGGACAGGGAACCTACGAGCAGTACTTC
v_call: TRBV11-2; d_call: TRBD1; j_call: TRBJ1-3; clone_size: NA; cdr3_aa: CASLFTGGFSGNTIYF; cdr3_nt: TGTGCCAGCCTTTTCACAGGGGGCTTCTCTGGAAACACCATATATTTT
v_call: TRBV7-2; d_call: TRBD1; j_call: TRBJ1-2; clone_size: NA; cdr3_aa: CASSLADRGPGRGYTF; cdr3_nt: TGTGCCAGCAGCTTAGCGGACAGGGGGCCGGGGAGGGGCTACACCTTC
v_call: TRBV27; d_call: NA; j_call: TRBJ1-3; clone_size: NA; cdr3_aa: CASSLYPGASGNTIYF; cdr3_nt: TGTGCCAGCAGTTTATATCCAGGGGCTTCGGGAAACACCATATATTTT
v_call: TRBV11-3; d_call: NA; j_call: TRBJ2-5; clone_size: once; cdr3_aa: CASSRDGGKETQYF; cdr3_nt: TGTGCCAGCAGCCGAGATGGGGGGAAAGAGACCCAGTACTTC
v_call: TRBV6-2/TRBV6-3; d_call: NA; j_call: TRBJ1-2; clone_size: NA; cdr3_aa: CASSSRHPPYGYTF; cdr3_nt: TGTGCCAGCAGTTCCCGACACCCGCCATATGGCTACACCTTC
v_call: TRBV11-2; d_call: TRBD1; j_call: TRBJ1-3; clone_size: NA; cdr3_aa: CASSAGTGSGNTIYF; cdr3_nt: TGTGCCAGCAGCGCCGGGACAGGCTCTGGAAACACCATATATTTT
v_call: TRBV7-8; d_call: TRBD1; j_call: TRBJ1-2; clone_size: NA; cdr3_aa: CASSPGQPNYGYTF; cdr3_nt: TGTGCCAGCAGCCCGGGACAGCCGAACTATGGCTACACCTTC
v_call: TRBV28; d_call: NA; j_call: TRBJ1-1; clone_size: NA; cdr3_aa: CASSLLQAEAFF; cdr3_nt: TGTGCCAGCAGTTTACTCCAGGCTGAAGCTTTCTTT
v_call: TRBV28; d_call: TRBD1; j_call: TRBJ1-4; clone_size: NA; cdr3_aa: CASSSSGTGNEKLFF; cdr3_nt: TGTGCCAGCAGTAGCTCCGGGACAGGGAATGAAAAACTGTTTTTT
v_call: TRBV19; d_call: NA; j_call: TRBJ1-5; clone_size: NA; cdr3_aa: CASSRSGTAPGPQHF; cdr3_nt: TGTGCCAGTAGTAGATCAGGCACCGCCCCCGGGCCCCAGCATTTT
v_call: TRBV5-4; d_call: TRBD1; j_call: TRBJ1-1; clone_size: NA; cdr3_aa: CAIGTGGTEAFF; cdr3_nt: TGTGCCATTGGGACAGGTGGTACTGAAGCTTTCTTT
v_call: TRBV11-2; d_call: TRBD1; j_call: TRBJ2-1; clone_size: few; cdr3_aa: CASSFSPRQGENEQFF; cdr3_nt: TGTGCCAGCAGCTTTAGCCCGCGACAGGGAGAAAATGAGCAGTTCTTC
v_call: TRBV3-1/TRBV3-2; d_call: NA; j_call: TRBJ1-1; clone_size: NA; cdr3_aa: CASSQEGRTEAFF; cdr3_nt: TGTGCCAGCAGCCAAGAGGGGCGCACTGAAGCTTTCTTT
v_call: TRBV5-1; d_call: NA; j_call: TRBJ2-2; clone_size: NA; cdr3_aa: CASSPRINTGELFF; cdr3_nt: TGCGCCAGCAGCCCGCGGATAAACACCGGGGAGCTGTTTTTT
v_call: TRBV28; d_call: TRBD1; j_call: TRBJ1-5; clone_size: NA; cdr3_aa: CASSSGGALQPQHF; cdr3_nt: TGTGCCAGCAGCTCAGGGGGCGCGTTACAGCCCCAGCATTTT
v_call: TRBV6-6; d_call: TRBD1; j_call: TRBJ1-4; clone_size: NA; cdr3_aa: CASSPWGDRLNEKLFF; cdr3_nt: TGTGCCAGCAGCCCTTGGGGGGACAGACTTAATGAAAAACTGTTTTTT
v_call: TRBV24-1; d_call: NA; j_call: TRBJ1-1; clone_size: NA; cdr3_aa: CATSDWGGTEAFF; cdr3_nt: TGTGCCACCAGTGATTGGGGGGGCACTGAAGCTTTCTTT
v_call: TRBV7-2; d_call: NA; j_call: TRBJ1-3; clone_size: NA; cdr3_aa: CASSLVSGKGNTIYF; cdr3_nt: TGTGCCAGCAGCTTAGTATCCGGGAAAGGAAACACCATATATTTT
v_call: TRBV7-2; d_call: NA; j_call: TRBJ1-5; clone_size: NA; cdr3_aa: CASSVDTDQPQHF; cdr3_nt: TGTGCCAGCAGCGTTGACACCGATCAGCCCCAGCATTTT
v_call: TRBV14; d_call: NA; j_call: TRBJ1-2; clone_size: NA; cdr3_aa: CASSQIQGRGYTF; cdr3_nt: TGTGCCAGCAGCCAAATACAGGGTCGGGGCTACACCTTC
v_call: TRBV5-1; d_call: TRBD2; j_call: TRBJ2-5; clone_size: NA; cdr3_aa: CASTSGGSQETQYF; cdr3_nt: TGCGCCAGTACTAGCGGGGGGTCCCAAGAGACCCAGTACTTC
v_call: TRBV6-5; d_call: TRBD1; j_call: TRBJ1-3; clone_size: NA; cdr3_aa: CASSIDRGGNTIYF; cdr3_nt: TGTGCCAGCAGTATCGACAGGGGGGGAAACACCATATATTTT
v_call: TRBV10-3; d_call: TRBD2; j_call: TRBJ2-5; clone_size: NA; cdr3_aa: CAISEGLAGQETQYF; cdr3_nt: TGTGCCATCAGTGAGGGACTAGCGGGACAAGAGACCCAGTACTTC
v_call: TRBV11-2; d_call: NA; j_call: TRBJ2-3; clone_size: NA; cdr3_aa: CASSLDLRGSFRDTQYF; cdr3_nt: TGTGCCAGCAGCTTAGATCTAAGAGGCTCCTTCAGAGATACGCAGTATTTT
v_call: TRBV15; d_call: TRBD2; j_call: TRBJ2-4; clone_size: NA; cdr3_aa: CATSRGGGALSKNIQYF; cdr3_nt: TGTGCCACCAGCCGGGGCGGGGGGGCATTATCCAAAAACATTCAGTACTTC
v_call: TRBV5-1; d_call: NA; j_call: TRBJ1-1; clone_size: NA; cdr3_aa: CASSLAWAGNTEAFF; cdr3_nt: TGCGCCAGCAGCTTGGCTTGGGCAGGGAACACTGAAGCTTTCTTT
v_call: TRBV7-3; d_call: NA; j_call: TRBJ1-2; clone_size: once; cdr3_aa: CASSLRAGKEYGYTF; cdr3_nt: TGTGCCAGCAGCTTAAGGGCCGGGAAAGAGTATGGCTACACCTTC
v_call: TRBV6-2/TRBV6-3; d_call: TRBD2; j_call: TRBJ2-7; clone_size: NA; cdr3_aa: CASSGAGGLPWEQYF; cdr3_nt: TGTGCCAGCAGTGGAGCGGGGGGGCTTCCTTGGGAGCAGTACTTC
v_call: TRBV5-4; d_call: TRBD2; j_call: TRBJ2-1; clone_size: NA; cdr3_aa: CASRGGGRDEQFF; cdr3_nt: TGTGCCAGCAGAGGCGGGGGGAGGGATGAGCAGTTCTTC